The 28 T cell receptor beta chains reported below all come from one sample, sequenced in a study of T cell repertoires in ileal Crohn's disease. Only in-frame clones appear in the TCRdb table, and some are missing; sequencing was by immunoSEQ multiplex PCR. The repertoire consists of around 33,000 clones, with roughly 78% occurring once and the leading ten covering around 20%. Sample: ileal tissue. Receptors were obtained from an adult with Crohn's disease.

This chain uses TRBV2 with TRBJ1-4; 9 positions agree with TRBD1. V was clipped by 8 bases and J by 5 bases; unmatched bases: 6. Germline CDR1 is SNHLY and CDR2 is FYNNEI. The CDR3 is 14 residues long. CDR3 protein: CASGGQGLNEKLFF. The CDR3 nucleotides read TGTGCCAGCGGGGGACAGGGACTAAATGAAAAACTGTTTTTT.

The rearrangement joins TRBV2 to TRBJ1-2; unclear D gene. In germline, CDR1 is SNHLY, CDR2 FYNNEI. The ends were cut back, 3 bases at V and 8 bases at J, with 10 bases in the middle. CDR3 size: 12 residues. The CDR3 region is CASSDHAAGYTF. The DNA of the CDR3 is TGTGCCAGCAGTGATCACGCGGCGGGCTACACCTTC.

The genes are TRBV9 and TRBJ2-5; possibly TRBD1 for D (5 bases). The better agreement between TRBJ2-7 and the DNA end casts doubt on the J call. CDR1 and CDR2 from the germline V gene are SGDLS and YYNGEE. The CDR3 contains 13 residues. CDR3 DNA sequence: TGTGCCAGCAGCGTAGAGGGGTCCTACGAGCAGTACTTC. Encoded protein: CASSVEGSYEQYF.

The rearrangement joins TRBV2 to TRBJ2-3, with D tentatively TRBD2 (6 bases). V was clipped by 4 bases and J by 3 bases, with 11 bases between them. Germline values: CDR1 SNHLY, CDR2 FYNNEI. CDR3 length: 14 amino acids. The CDR3 here is CASSGGTRTDTQYF. CDR3 in DNA: TGTGCCAGCAGTGGGGGGACTCGTACAGATACGCAGTATTTT.

CDR3 nucleotides: TGTGCCAGCAGCTGGCAGGGGGCAGCTGAGCAGTTCTTC. Its protein product is CASSWQGAAEQFF. The chain is built from TRBV5-6 and TRBJ2-1; 8 nucleotides match TRBD1. The CDR3 spans 13 residues. V lost 3 bases and J lost 9; bases outside the gene matches: 5. Germline-derived CDR1 and CDR2 are SGHDT and YYEEEE.

The V gene is TRBV7-6, the J gene TRBJ2-2; a possible D gene is TRBD1 (6 bases). Trimming removed 4 bases at V and 5 bases at J, with 8 bases between. Germline CDR1 SGHVS, CDR2 FNYEAQ. The CDR3 is made up of 13 amino acids. CDR3 amino acids: CASSSGQTGELFF. CDR3 bases: TGTGCCAGCAGCTCCGGACAGACCGGGGAGCTGTTTTTT.

This chain joins TRBV6-4 and TRBJ1-1; 7 positions match TRBD1. V lost 6 bases to trimming and J lost 0 bases; unmatched junction nucleotides: 10. The germline V gene encodes CDR1 MRHNA and CDR2 SNTAGT. The CDR3 runs 16 residues. The CDR3 reads CASSRGDGDMNTEAFF. The CDR3 DNA reads TGTGCCAGCAGCAGGGGGGACGGTGACATGAACACTGAAGCTTTCTTT.

The chain carries TRBV19 and TRBJ2-2; 10 bases agree with TRBD1. The J segment lost 1 base and the V segment lost 10 bases, leaving 3 bases of the junction unmatched. Germline lookup yields CDR1 LNHDA and CDR2 SQIVND (reference sequence). This CDR3 spans 14 amino acids. The chain's CDR3 is CATRTGGNTGELFF. CDR3 coding DNA: TGTGCCACCAGGACAGGGGGGAACACCGGGGAGCTGTTTTTT.

This clone occurred a few times. The rearrangement uses TRBV30 and TRBJ1-3; D is ambiguous. The V end lost 3 bases, the J end lost 5 bases, and 5 bases lay between the germline ends. The CDR3 length is 11 residues. Germline lookup yields CDR1 GTSNPN and CDR2 SVGIG (reference sequence). The CDR3, as DNA: TGTGCCTGGAGCGACAGAAACACCATATATTTT. Its protein is CAWSDRNTIYF. Looking up the rest from reference TRBV30 and TRBJ1-3 gives the full variable domain: SQTIHQWPATLVQPVGSPLSLECTVEGTSNPNLYWYRQAAGRGLQLLFYSVGIGQISSEVPQNLSASRPQDRQFILSSKKLLLSDSGFYLCAWSDRNTIYFGEGSWLTVV.

The chain couples TRBV7-3 to TRBJ2-3, with 9 positions matching TRBD1. Losses at the gene ends were 4 bases for V and 11 bases for J; bases not matched to a gene: 4. The CDR3 runs to 12 residues. The V gene's germline CDR1 is SGHTA and CDR2 FQGTGA. The CDR3 spells CASSSGTGQQYF. The DNA of the CDR3 is TGTGCCAGCAGCTCCGGGACAGGGCAGCAGTATTTT.

This clone was detected a few times. The CDR3 DNA reads TGTGCCAGCAGCACGGGACTAGCGGGAGTCGAGCAGTACTTC. Encoded protein: CASSTGLAGVEQYF. This sequence joins TRBV11-2 and TRBJ2-7, with 14 bases matching TRBD2. Germline V lookup: CDR1 SGHAT, CDR2 FQNNGV. After removal of 5 bases from V and 6 bases from J, the junction contained 3 bases not matched to a gene. CDR3 length equals 14 residues.

The chain joins TRBV18 to TRBJ2-1; D may be TRBD2 (5 bases). The germline V gene has CDR1 KGHSH and CDR2 LQKENI. The CDR3 runs to 15 residues. The V and J ends lost 4 bases and 0 bases respectively, with 10 bases between them. This chain's CDR3 is CASSRLADSYNEQFF. The CDR3 DNA sequence: TGTGCCAGCTCACGTCTAGCCGACTCCTACAATGAGCAGTTCTTC. Using reference TRBV18 and TRBJ2-1 for the parts outside the CDR3, the full variable domain is NAGVMQNPRHLVRRRGQEARLRCSPMKGHSHVYWYRQLPEEGLKFMVYLQKENIIDESGMPKERFSAEFPKEGPSILRIQQVVRGDSAAYFCASSRLADSYNEQFFGPGTRLTVL.

In the case of this clone: Other DNA sequences of this sample code for an identical CDR3. The chain uses TRBV5-6 and TRBJ1-2; 9 bases map to TRBD1. CDR1 is SGHDT and CDR2 is YYEEEE in the germline V gene. The CDR3 extends over 14 amino acids. The trim removed 3 bases at V and 3 bases at J, leaving 3 bases unmatched. The CDR3 DNA reads as TGTGCCAGCAGCTCTGGACAGGGGTACTATGGCTACACCTTC. Translating gives CASSSGQGYYGYTF.

This rearrangement joins TRBV5-1 to TRBJ2-1; 9 bases line up with TRBD2. Germline loops: CDR1 SGHRS, CDR2 YFSETQ. With V trimmed by 5 bases and J by 1 base, 10 bases remained unmatched. The CDR3 runs to 17 residues. In nucleotides, the CDR3 is TGCGCCAGCAGTAATCGGGGGCTAGCGGGGTCCTACAATGAGCAGTTCTTC. Amino acids: CASSNRGLAGSYNEQFF. The variable domain in full, with the rest retrieved from reference TRBV5-1 and TRBJ2-1, is KAGVTQTPRYLIKTRGQQVTLSCSPISGHRSVSWYQQTPGQGLQFLFEYFSETQRNKGNFPGRFSGRQFSNSRSEMNVSTLELGDSALYLCASSNRGLAGSYNEQFFGPGTRLTVL.

This clone came up once. The chain links TRBV7-3 to TRBJ2-1, with TRBD2 matching over 9 bases. Germline CDR1 SGHTA, CDR2 FQGTGA. The CDR3 runs 15 residues. Losses at the gene ends were 6 bases for V and 8 bases for J; bases not matched to a gene: 11. In DNA form, the CDR3 reads TGTGCCAGCAGACTTGGGCTAGCGGGAAGCGATGAGCAGTTCTTC. Residues: CASRLGLAGSDEQFF.

The chain recombines TRBV5-4 with TRBJ1-1, with TRBD1 identical over 9 bases. Germline-derived CDR1 and CDR2 are SGHNT and YYREEE (reference sequence). Losses at the gene ends were 4 bases for V and 5 bases for J; bases not matched to a gene: 15. The CDR3 consists of 17 residues. This CDR3 is CASSQERVGQGRTEAFF. The CDR3, as DNA: TGTGCCAGCAGCCAAGAAAGGGTGGGACAGGGTCGTACTGAAGCTTTCTTT. Full variable domain (rest looked up from reference TRBV5-4 and TRBJ1-1): ETGVTQSPTHLIKTRGQQVTLRCSSQSGHNTVSWYQQALGQGPQFIFQYYREEENGRGNFPPRFSGLQFPNYSSELNVNALELDDSALYLCASSQERVGQGRTEAFFGQGTRLTVV.

Here the CDR3 DNA reads TGTGCCAGCAGTACGACTGGCTCTGGGGCCAACGTCCTGACTTTC. Translated, it gives CASSTTGSGANVLTF. The chain couples TRBV6-1 to TRBJ2-6; D not certain. The CDR3 contains 15 residues. CDR1 is MNHNS and CDR2 is SASEGT in the germline V gene. Trimming left V 5 bases short and J 0 bases short, with 8 bases between.

The rearrangement links TRBV4-3 to TRBJ2-1; TRBD1 is a possible D gene (6 bases). Germline V gives CDR1 LGHNA, CDR2 YSLEER. The germline V and J ends were trimmed by 1 base and 2 bases, with 15 bases remaining between them. This CDR3 is 17 amino acids long. The CDR3 loop reads CASSQAAGRGTYNEQFF. The DNA for the CDR3 is TGCGCCAGCAGCCAAGCGGCGGGCAGGGGAACCTACAATGAGCAGTTCTTC.

This clone has just one count. This chain joins TRBV6-5 and TRBJ2-7; TRBD1 agrees at 9 bases. Germline assignment: CDR1 MNHEY and CDR2 SVGAGI. There are 16 residues in the CDR3. With V trimmed by 0 bases and J by 2 bases, 5 bases remained unmatched. Here the CDR3 DNA reads TGTGCCAGCAGTTACTCGACAGGGGGATATCCCTACGAGCAGTACTTC. Translated: CASSYSTGGYPYEQYF.

The chain is built from TRBV10-3 and TRBJ1-2, with D possibly matching TRBD1 (6 bases). V lost 3 bases and J 1 base, leaving 12 bases between the germline ends. CDR1 is ENHRY, CDR2 SYGVKD, per germline. This CDR3 region has 15 residues. The CDR3 DNA follows: TGTGCCATCAGTGACCCCAGGGGAGTTAACTATGGCTACACCTTC. Encoded protein: CAISDPRGVNYGYTF.

This clone was found a few times. In the same sample, other DNA sequences code for this CDR3. The chain combines TRBV5-1 with TRBJ2-5; 8 nucleotides line up with TRBD2. The V gene end was trimmed by 0 bases and the J gene end by 5 bases; junction bases not matched to a gene: 6. The CDR3 is made up of 15 amino acids. Germline V gene data show CDR1 as SGHRS and CDR2 as YFSETQ. Here the CDR3 reads CASSLAGGAGETQYF. CDR3 in DNA: TGCGCCAGCAGCTTGGCCGGGGGGGCCGGGGAGACCCAGTACTTC.

This clone was seen a few times. The CDR3 nucleotides are TGTGCCAGCAGCCCCCGGACTAGCGCGGCAAATGAGCAGTTCTTC. Protein sequence: CASSPRTSAANEQFF. This rearrangement joins TRBV9 to TRBJ2-1; 9 nucleotides line up with TRBD2. V gave up 4 bases and J gave up 7 bases; unmatched junction bases: 9. CDR3 length: 15 amino acids. Germline V gives CDR1 SGDLS, CDR2 YYNGEE.

The chain couples TRBV5-6 to TRBJ2-7, with TRBD1 as a possible D gene (6 bases). Germline loops: CDR1 SGHDT, CDR2 YYEEEE. Trimming pared 0 bases from V and 3 bases from J, leaving 10 bases between. The CDR3 sequence is 14 residues long. CDR3 sequence: CASSLGTGLYEQYF. Written as DNA, the CDR3 is TGTGCCAGCAGCTTGGGTACAGGGCTCTACGAGCAGTACTTC.

The genes are TRBV9 and TRBJ1-3, with D uncertain. Germline V gives CDR1 SGDLS, CDR2 YYNGEE. V shed 6 bases and J shed 0 bases, with 7 bases lying between them. CDR3 length equals 13 residues. CDR3 nucleotides: TGTGCCAGCATGGGGAGCTCTGGAAACACCATATATTTT. This sequence encodes CASMGSSGNTIYF.

The chain is built from TRBV30 and TRBJ2-5; 9 bases fit TRBD1. Germline V gene data show CDR1 as GTSNPN and CDR2 as SVGIG (reference sequence). The CDR3 sequence is 14 residues long. V trimming: 0 bases; J trimming: 4 bases; junction bases outside the gene matches: 3. CDR3 in DNA: TGTGCCTGGAGTGTACTGGGACAGGGAGAGACCCAGTACTTC. Amino acids: CAWSVLGQGETQYF.

V and J are TRBV5-5 and TRBJ1-1; 10 bases map to TRBD1. The CDR3 has 15 amino acids. V was clipped by 4 bases and J by 6 bases; unmatched bases: 9. Germline V gene lookup returns CDR1 SGHKS and CDR2 YYEKEE (reference sequence). The CDR3: CASSQAGQGVSEAFF. For the CDR3, the DNA is TGTGCCAGCAGCCAGGCCGGACAGGGGGTCTCTGAAGCTTTCTTT.

The chain recombines TRBV6-1 with TRBJ1-2; D is uncertain. The germline gives CDR1 MNHNS, CDR2 SASEGT. Trimming took off 1 base at V and 4 bases at J, with 4 bases between the two ends. The CDR3 length is 12 residues. The CDR3 spells CASSEGLYGYTF. CDR3 DNA sequence: TGTGCCAGCAGTGAAGGGCTCTATGGCTACACCTTC.

The J gene is TRBJ2-5, the V gene TRBV2, with 7 bases matching TRBD1. Germline CDR1 reads SNHLY; CDR2 reads FYNNEI. The junction had 9 bases not matched to a gene; V was cut back by 4 bases and J by 4 bases. This CDR3 has 15 amino acids. The CDR3 protein is CASSARQGPPETQYF. DNA for the CDR3: TGTGCCAGCAGTGCCCGACAGGGACCCCCAGAGACCCAGTACTTC.